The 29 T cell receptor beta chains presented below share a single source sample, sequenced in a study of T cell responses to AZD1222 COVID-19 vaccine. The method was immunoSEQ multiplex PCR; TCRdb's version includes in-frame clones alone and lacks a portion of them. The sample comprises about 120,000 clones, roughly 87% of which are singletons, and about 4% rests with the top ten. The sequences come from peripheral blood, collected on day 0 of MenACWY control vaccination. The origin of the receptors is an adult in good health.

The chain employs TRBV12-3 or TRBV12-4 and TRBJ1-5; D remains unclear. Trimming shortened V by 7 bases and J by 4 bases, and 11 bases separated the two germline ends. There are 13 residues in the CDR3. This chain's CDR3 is CASTLGWNQPQHF. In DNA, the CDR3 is TGTGCCAGCACCTTGGGGTGGAATCAGCCCCAGCATTTT.

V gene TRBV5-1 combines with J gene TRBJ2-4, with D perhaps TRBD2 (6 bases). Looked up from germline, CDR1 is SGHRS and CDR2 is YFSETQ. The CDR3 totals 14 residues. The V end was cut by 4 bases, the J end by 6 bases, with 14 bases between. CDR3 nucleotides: TGCGCCAGCAGCCGGGGCAACGGGGGAAACATTCAGTACTTC. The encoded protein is CASSRGNGGNIQYF.

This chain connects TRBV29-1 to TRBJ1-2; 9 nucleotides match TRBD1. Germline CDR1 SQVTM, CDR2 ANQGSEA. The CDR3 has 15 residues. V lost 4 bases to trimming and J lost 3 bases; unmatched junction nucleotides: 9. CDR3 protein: CSVVFSGQGHYGYTF. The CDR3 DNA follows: TGCAGCGTTGTTTTTTCGGGACAGGGCCACTATGGCTACACCTTC.

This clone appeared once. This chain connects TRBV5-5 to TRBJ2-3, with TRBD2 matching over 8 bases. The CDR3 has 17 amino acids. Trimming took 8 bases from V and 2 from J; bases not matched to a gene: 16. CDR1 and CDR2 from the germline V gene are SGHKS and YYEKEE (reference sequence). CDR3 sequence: CARIWCSTSGTTDTQYF. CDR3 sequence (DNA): TGTGCCAGGATTTGGTGTAGTACTAGCGGAACCACAGATACGCAGTATTTT.

Here the CDR3 DNA reads TGTGCCAGCGAAGAAGGACTACCCAAAAACATTCAGTACTTC. Its protein is CASEEGLPKNIQYF. This chain joins TRBV28 and TRBJ2-4; tentatively, D is TRBD2 (6 bases). The CDR3 has 14 residues. The germline gives CDR1 MDHEN, CDR2 SYDVKM. V was pared by 8 bases and J by 2 bases, with 13 bases between.

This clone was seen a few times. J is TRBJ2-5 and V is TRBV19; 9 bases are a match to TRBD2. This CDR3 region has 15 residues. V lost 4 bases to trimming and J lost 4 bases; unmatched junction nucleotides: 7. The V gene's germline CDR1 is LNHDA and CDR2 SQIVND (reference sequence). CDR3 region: CASSSGAGGRETQYF. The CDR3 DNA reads TGTGCCAGTAGTAGCGGGGCGGGGGGGCGAGAGACCCAGTACTTC.

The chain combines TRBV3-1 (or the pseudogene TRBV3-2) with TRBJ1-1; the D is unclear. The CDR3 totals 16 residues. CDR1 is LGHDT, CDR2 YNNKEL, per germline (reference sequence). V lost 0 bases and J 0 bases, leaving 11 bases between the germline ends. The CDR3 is CASSQELGRLNTEAFF. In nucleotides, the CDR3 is TGTGCCAGCAGCCAAGAACTGGGCCGGTTGAACACTGAAGCTTTCTTT.

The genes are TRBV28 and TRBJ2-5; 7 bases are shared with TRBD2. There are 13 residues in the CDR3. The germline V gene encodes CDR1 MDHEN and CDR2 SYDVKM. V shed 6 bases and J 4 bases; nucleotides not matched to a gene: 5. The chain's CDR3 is CASSRGLGETQYF. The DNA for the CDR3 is TGTGCCAGCAGCCGAGGACTAGGAGAGACCCAGTACTTC.

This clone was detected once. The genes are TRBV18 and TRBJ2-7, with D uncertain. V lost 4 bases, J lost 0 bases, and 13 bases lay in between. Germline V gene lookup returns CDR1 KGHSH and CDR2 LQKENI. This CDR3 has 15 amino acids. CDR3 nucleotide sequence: TGTGCCAGCTCACGAACCGGGTCCGACTCCTACGAGCAGTACGTC. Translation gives CASSRTGSDSYEQYV.

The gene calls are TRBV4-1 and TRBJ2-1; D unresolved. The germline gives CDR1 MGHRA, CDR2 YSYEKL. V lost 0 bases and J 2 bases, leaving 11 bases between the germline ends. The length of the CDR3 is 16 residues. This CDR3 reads CASSQDFRDPYNEQFF. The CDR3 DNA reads TGCGCCAGCAGCCAAGATTTTAGGGATCCCTACAATGAGCAGTTCTTC.

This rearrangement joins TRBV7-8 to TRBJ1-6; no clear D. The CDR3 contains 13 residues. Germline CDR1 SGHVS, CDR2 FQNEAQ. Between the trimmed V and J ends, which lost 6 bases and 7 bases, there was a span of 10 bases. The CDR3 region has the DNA TGTGCCAGCAGGTCACACACGAATTCACCCCTCCACTTT. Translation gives CASRSHTNSPLHF.

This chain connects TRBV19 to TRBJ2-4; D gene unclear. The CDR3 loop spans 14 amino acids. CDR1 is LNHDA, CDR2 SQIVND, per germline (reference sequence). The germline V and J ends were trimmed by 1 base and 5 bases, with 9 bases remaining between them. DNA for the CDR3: TGTGCCAGTAGTATAGTTGGCACGCAAAACATTCAGTACTTC. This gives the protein CASSIVGTQNIQYF.

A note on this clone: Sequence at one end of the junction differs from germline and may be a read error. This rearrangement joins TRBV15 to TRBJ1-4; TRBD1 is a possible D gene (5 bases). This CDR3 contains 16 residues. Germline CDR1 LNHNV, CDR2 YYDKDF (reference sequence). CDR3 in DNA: TGTGCCACCAGCAGAGATCAAACAGGACCGACGAAAAACCCCCTCTTT. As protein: CATSRDQTGPTKNPLF.

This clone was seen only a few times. CDR3 in amino acids: CASSQEGTTAGAPYEQYF. The DNA for the CDR3 is TGTGCCAGCAGCCAAGAAGGGACTACCGCCGGAGCGCCCTACGAGCAGTACTTC. The V call is TRBV3-1 (or the pseudogene TRBV3-2), the J call TRBJ2-7, with 7 bases matching TRBD2. Germline V CDR1 and CDR2: LGHDT, YNNKEL (reference sequence). Germline trimming cut 0 bases from V and 2 bases from J; bases unmatched to any gene: 13. The CDR3 extends over 18 amino acids.

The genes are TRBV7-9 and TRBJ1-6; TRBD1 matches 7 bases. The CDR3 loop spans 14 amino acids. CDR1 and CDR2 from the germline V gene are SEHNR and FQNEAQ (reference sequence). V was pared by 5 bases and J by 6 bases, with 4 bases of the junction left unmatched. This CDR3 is CASSPGQFNSPLHF. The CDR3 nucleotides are TGTGCCAGCAGCCCGGGACAGTTTAATTCACCCCTCCACTTT.

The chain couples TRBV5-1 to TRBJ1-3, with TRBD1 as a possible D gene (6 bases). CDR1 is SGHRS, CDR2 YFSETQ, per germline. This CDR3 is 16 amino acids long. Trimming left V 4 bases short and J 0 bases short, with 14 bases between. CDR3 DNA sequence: TGCGCCAGCAGCATCGGGACACATATCTCTGGAAACACCATATATTTT. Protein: CASSIGTHISGNTIYF.

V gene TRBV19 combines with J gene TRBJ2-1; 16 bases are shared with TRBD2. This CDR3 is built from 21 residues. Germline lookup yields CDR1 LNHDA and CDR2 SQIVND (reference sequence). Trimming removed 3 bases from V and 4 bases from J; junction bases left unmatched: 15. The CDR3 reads CASSMGPGTSGRALVYNEQFF. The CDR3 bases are TGTGCCAGTAGTATGGGGCCCGGGACTAGCGGGAGGGCCCTCGTGTACAATGAGCAGTTCTTC. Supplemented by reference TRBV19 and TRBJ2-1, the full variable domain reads DGGITQSPKYLFRKEGQNVTLSCEQNLNHDAMYWYRQDPGQGLRLIYYSQIVNDFQKGDIAEGYSVSREKKESFPLTVTSAQKNPTAFYLCASSMGPGTSGRALVYNEQFFGPGTRLTVL.

The CDR3 DNA reads as TGTGCCAGCAGCTCCTTGACAGGGGGTAACACTGAAGCTTTCTTT. Amino acids: CASSSLTGGNTEAFF. The genes are TRBV7-2 and TRBJ1-1; 9 bases agree with TRBD1. Germline CDR1 SGHTA, CDR2 FQGNSA. V shed 4 bases, J shed 2 bases, and the junction held 5 bases outside the gene matches. The CDR3 is 15 residues long.

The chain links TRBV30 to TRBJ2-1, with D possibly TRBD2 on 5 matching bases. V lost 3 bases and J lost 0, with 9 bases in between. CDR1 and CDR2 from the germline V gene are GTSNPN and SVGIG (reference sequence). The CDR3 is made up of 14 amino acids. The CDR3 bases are TGTGCCTGGAGCGGGGTGAGCTCCTACAATGAGCAGTTCTTC. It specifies CAWSGVSSYNEQFF.

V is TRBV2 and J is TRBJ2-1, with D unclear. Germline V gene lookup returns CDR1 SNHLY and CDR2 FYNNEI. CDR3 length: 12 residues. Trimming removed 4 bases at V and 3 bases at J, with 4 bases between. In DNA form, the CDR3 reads TGTGCCAGCAGTGGGGGCTACAATGAGCAGTTCTTC. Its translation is CASSGGYNEQFF. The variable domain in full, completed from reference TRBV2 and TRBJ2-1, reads EPEVTQTPSHQVTQMGQEVILRCVPISNHLYFYWYRQILGQKVEFLVSFYNNEISEKSEIFDDQFSVERPDGSNFTLKIRSTKLEDSAMYFCASSGGYNEQFFGPGTRLTVL.

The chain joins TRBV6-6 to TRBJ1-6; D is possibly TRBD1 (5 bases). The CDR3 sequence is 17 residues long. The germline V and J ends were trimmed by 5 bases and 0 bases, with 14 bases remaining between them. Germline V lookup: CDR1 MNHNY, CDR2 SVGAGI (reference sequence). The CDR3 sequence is CASSRGSPGSYNSPLHF. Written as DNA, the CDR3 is TGTGCCAGCAGTCGGGGGTCGCCTGGCTCCTATAATTCACCCCTCCACTTT.

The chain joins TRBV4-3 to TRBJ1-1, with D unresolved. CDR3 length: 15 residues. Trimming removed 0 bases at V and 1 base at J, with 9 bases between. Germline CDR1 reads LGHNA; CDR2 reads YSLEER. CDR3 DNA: TGCGCCAGCAGCCAAGATAGCGGTTGGAACACTGAAGCTTTCTTT. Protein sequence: CASSQDSGWNTEAFF.

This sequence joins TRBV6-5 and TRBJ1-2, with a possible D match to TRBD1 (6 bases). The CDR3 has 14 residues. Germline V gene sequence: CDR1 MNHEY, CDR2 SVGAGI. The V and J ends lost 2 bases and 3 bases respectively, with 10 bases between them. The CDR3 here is CASSYGSGDYGYTF. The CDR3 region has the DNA TGTGCCAGCAGTTACGGTTCAGGGGACTATGGCTACACCTTC.

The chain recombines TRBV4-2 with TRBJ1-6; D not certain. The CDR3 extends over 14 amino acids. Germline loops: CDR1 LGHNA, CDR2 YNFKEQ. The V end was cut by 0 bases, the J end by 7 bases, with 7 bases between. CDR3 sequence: CASSQDGRNSPLHF. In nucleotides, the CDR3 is TGTGCCAGCAGCCAAGATGGGAGGAATTCACCCCTCCACTTT.

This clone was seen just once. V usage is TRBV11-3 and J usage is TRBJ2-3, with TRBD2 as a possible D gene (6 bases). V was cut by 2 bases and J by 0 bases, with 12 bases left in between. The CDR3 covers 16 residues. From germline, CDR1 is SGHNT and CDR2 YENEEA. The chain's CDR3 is CASSLSRDSSTDTQYF. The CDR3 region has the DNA TGTGCCAGCAGCTTAAGCCGGGACTCCAGCACAGATACGCAGTATTTT.

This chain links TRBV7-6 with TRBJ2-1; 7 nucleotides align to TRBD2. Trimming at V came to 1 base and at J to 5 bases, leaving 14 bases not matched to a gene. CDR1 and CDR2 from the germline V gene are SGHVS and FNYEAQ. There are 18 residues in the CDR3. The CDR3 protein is CASSLEGTTSDGNNEQFF. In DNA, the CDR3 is TGTGCCAGCAGCTTAGAAGGGACTACCAGCGACGGGAACAATGAGCAGTTCTTC.

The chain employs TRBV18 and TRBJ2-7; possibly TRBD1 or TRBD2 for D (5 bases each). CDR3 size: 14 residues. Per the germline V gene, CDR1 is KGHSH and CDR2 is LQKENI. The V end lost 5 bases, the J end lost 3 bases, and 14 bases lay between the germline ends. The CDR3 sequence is CASSAVGTGYEQYF. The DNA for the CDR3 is TGTGCCAGCTCAGCCGTGGGGACCGGCTACGAGCAGTACTTC.

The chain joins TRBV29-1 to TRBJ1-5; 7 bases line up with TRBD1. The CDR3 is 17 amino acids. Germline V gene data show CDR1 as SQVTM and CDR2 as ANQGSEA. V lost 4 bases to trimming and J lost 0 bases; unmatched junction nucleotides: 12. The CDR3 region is CSVVLWGTGASNQPQHF. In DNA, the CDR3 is TGCAGCGTTGTCTTATGGGGAACAGGGGCTAGCAATCAGCCCCAGCATTTT.

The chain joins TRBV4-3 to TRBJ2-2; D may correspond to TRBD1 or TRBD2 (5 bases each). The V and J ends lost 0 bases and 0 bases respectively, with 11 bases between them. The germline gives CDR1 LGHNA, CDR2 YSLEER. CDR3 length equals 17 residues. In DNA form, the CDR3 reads TGCGCCAGCAGCCAAGACGTGGGGGTCGCGAACACCGGGGAGCTGTTTTTT. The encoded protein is CASSQDVGVANTGELFF.